This T cell receptor beta chain emerged from a study of lymphopenia after photon versus proton radiotherapy. This clone was seen a handful of times. Using immunoSEQ multiplex PCR, the repertoire was profiled, and TCRdb retains in-frame clones only, with some absent. The sample shows 75,000 to 95,000 clones, 83% of them seen only once. CDR1 and CDR2 from the germline V gene are MDHEN and SYDVKM. This CDR3 spans 14 amino acids. The V end was cut by 1 base, the J end by 6 bases, with 13 bases between. The sequencing here drew on peripheral blood, taken from a patient treated with proton-based radiotherapy. The chain joins TRBV28 to TRBJ2-7, with D tentatively TRBD2 (6 bases). The origin of this receptor is a man between 60 and 75 years old with pancreatic cancer. The CDR3 nucleotides are TGTGCCAGCAGTTTATCGGTGGGGGGTAGCGAGCAGTACTTC. Its protein is CASSLSVGGSEQYF. Full variable domain (rest looked up from reference TRBV28 and TRBJ2-7): DVKVTQSSRYLVKRTGEKVFLECVQDMDHENMFWYRQDPGLGLRLIYFSYDVKMKEKGDIPEGYSVSREKKERFSLILESASTNQTSMYLCASSLSVGGSEQYFGPGTRLTVT.